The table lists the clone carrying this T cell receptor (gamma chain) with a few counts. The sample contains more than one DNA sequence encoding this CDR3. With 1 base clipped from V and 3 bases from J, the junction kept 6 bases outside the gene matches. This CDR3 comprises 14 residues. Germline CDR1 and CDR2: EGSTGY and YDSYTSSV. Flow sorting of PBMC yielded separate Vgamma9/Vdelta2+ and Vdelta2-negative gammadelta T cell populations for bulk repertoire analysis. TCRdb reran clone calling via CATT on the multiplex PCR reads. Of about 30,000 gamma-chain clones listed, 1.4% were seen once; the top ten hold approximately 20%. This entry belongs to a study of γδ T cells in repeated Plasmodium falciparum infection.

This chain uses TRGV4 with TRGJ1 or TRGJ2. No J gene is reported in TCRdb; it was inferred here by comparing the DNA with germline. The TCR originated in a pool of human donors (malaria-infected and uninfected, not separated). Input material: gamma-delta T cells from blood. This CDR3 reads CATWDGRVYYKKLF. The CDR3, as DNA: TGTGCCACCTGGGATGGTCGAGTTTATTATAAGAAACTCTTT.